This TCR beta chain is drawn from a study of T cell changes during pregnancy in multiple sclerosis. V lost 5 bases, J lost 4 bases, and 12 bases lay in between. Germline CDR1 reads SGHVS; CDR2 reads FQNEAQ. This CDR3 is built from 13 residues. Measured with immunoSEQ multiplex PCR; TCRdb has only the in-frame clones, and not every one. The table records approximately 60,000 clones, roughly 95% of them present only once. This specimen was CD4+ T cells from peripheral blood mononuclear cells, taken before pregnancy. This sequence joins TRBV7-8 and TRBJ2-7, with D tentatively TRBD1 (6 bases). This TCR was recovered from a female donor with multiple sclerosis, enrolled in a pregnancy study. CDR3 DNA sequence: TGTGCCAGCAGCGATCGAACAGGGTACGAGCAGTACTTC. Protein: CASSDRTGYEQYF.